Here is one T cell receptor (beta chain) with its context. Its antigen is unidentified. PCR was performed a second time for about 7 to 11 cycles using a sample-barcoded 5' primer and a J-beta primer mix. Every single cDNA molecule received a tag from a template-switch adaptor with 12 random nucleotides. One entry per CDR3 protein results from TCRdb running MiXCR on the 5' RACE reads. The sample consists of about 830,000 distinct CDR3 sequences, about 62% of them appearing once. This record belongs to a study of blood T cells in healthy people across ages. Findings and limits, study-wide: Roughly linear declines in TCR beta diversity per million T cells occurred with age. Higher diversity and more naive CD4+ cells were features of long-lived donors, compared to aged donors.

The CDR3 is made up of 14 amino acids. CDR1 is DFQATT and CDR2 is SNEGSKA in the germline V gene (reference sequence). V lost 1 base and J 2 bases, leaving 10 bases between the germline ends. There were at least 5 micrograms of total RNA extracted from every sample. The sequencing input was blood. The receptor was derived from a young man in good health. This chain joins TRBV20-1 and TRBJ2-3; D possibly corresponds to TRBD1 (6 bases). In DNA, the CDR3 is TGCAGTGCTAGAGTCAGGGGCTACACAGATACGCAGTATTTT. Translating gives CSARVRGYTDTQYF.